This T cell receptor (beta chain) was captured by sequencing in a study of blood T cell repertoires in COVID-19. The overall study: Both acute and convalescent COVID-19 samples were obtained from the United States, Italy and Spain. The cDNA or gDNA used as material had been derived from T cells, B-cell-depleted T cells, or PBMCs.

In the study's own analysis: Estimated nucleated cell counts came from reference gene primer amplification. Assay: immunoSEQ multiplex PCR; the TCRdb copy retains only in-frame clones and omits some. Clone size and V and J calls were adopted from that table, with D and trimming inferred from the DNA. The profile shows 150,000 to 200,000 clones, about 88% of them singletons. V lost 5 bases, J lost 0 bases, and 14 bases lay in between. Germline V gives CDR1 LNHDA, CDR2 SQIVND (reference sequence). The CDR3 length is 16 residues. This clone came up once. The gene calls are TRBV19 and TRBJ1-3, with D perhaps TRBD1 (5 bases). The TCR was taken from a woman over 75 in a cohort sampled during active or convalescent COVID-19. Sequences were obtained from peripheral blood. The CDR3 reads CASSSLTADSGNTIYF. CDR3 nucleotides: TGTGCCAGTAGTTCCCTGACAGCCGACTCTGGAAACACCATATATTTT.